Presented here are 28 T cell receptor beta chains from one specimen sequenced in a study of cytomegalovirus exposure and HLA in healthy donors. PCR amplification relied on 60 Vbeta primers (plus 13 Jbeta primers). Sequenced by immunoSEQ multiplex PCR; TCRdb stores in-frame clones only, minus some. In the table there are fewer than 250,000 clones, 80% to 90% of which are singletons. Sequenced sample: PBMCs. Every receptor here comes from a man younger than 40 in good health and CMV-seronegative.

The V and J genes are TRBV18 and TRBJ2-5, with D maybe TRBD1 (6 bases). Germline CDR1 and CDR2: KGHSH and LQKENI. The ends were cut back, 2 bases at V and 10 bases at J, with 11 bases in the middle. The CDR3 has 12 residues. The CDR3 DNA sequence: TGTGCCAGCTCACCAAACGAGGGGGACCAGTACTTC. Its translation is CASSPNEGDQYF.

This clone was recorded once. This chain links TRBV7-9 with TRBJ2-7; D is possibly TRBD1 (7 bases). The ends were cut back, 4 bases at V and 1 base at J, with 11 bases in the middle. Germline loops: CDR1 SEHNR, CDR2 FQNEAQ (reference sequence). CDR3 length equals 14 residues. The CDR3 DNA reads as TGTGCCAGCAGCTCAGGGGGGCAATCCTACGAGCAGTACTTC. It is translated as CASSSGGQSYEQYF.

The rearrangement joins TRBV29-1 to TRBJ2-3, with TRBD1 matching over 8 bases. V shed 4 bases, J shed 5 bases, and the junction held 8 bases outside the gene matches. Germline V lookup: CDR1 SQVTM, CDR2 ANQGSEA. CDR3 size: 14 residues. The CDR3 is CSVVGVQGGDTQYF. CDR3 DNA sequence: TGCAGCGTTGTGGGAGTACAGGGGGGAGATACGCAGTATTTT.

This clone has just a few counts. This chain uses TRBV28 with TRBJ2-7; tentative D call: TRBD1 (5 bases). Germline values: CDR1 MDHEN, CDR2 SYDVKM. CDR3 size: 13 residues. The V gene lost 6 bases and the J gene lost 5 bases, with 14 bases spanning the gap. The CDR3 loop is CASSLTGPDEQYF. The CDR3 region has the DNA TGTGCCAGCAGCCTAACAGGCCCAGACGAGCAGTACTTC.

The chain joins TRBV7-6 to TRBJ1-5, with TRBD1 matching over 7 bases. This CDR3 spans 16 amino acids. With V trimmed by 1 base and J by 6 bases, 9 bases remained unmatched. Germline assignment: CDR1 SGHVS and CDR2 FNYEAQ. CDR3 coding DNA: TGTGCCAGCAGCTTAGGCCCTAAGGGGGCGATTCAGCCCCAGCATTTT. Protein product: CASSLGPKGAIQPQHF.

The V call is TRBV5-6, the J call TRBJ1-1; no reliable D call. Germline V lookup: CDR1 SGHDT, CDR2 YYEEEE. This CDR3 is 12 amino acids long. Trimming shortened V by 7 bases and J by 5 bases, and 12 bases separated the two germline ends. The CDR3 DNA reads TGTGCCAGCGCGTCGACTGTGACTGAAGCTTTCTTT. Translation gives CASASTVTEAFF.

The gene calls are TRBV6-1 and TRBJ2-7; D call uncertain. This CDR3 is built from 12 residues. Germline V gene data show CDR1 as MNHNS and CDR2 as SASEGT. V was pared by 5 bases and J by 3 bases, with 8 bases between. DNA of the CDR3: TGTGCCAGCAGTTATAACAACTACGAGCAGTACTTC. Translation gives CASSYNNYEQYF.

This clone was seen a single time. The V and J genes are TRBV28 and TRBJ1-2, with D maybe TRBD1 (5 bases). Germline assignment: CDR1 MDHEN and CDR2 SYDVKM. This CDR3 is built from 15 residues. Trimming shortened V by 6 bases and J by 2 bases, and 16 bases separated the two germline ends. As DNA, the CDR3 is TGTGCCAGCAGCTCCGGGGGAGCGACCAACTATGGCTACACCTTC. Its protein is CASSSGGATNYGYTF.

V and J are TRBV18 and TRBJ2-2; maybe TRBD1 (5 bases). This CDR3 is built from 15 residues. Deletions cut 3 bases from V and 0 bases from J, with 8 bases between. Germline CDR1 reads KGHSH; CDR2 reads LQKENI. In DNA, the CDR3 is TGTGCCAGCTCACCTCCAGGGTCGAACACCGGGGAGCTGTTTTTT. Encoded protein: CASSPPGSNTGELFF.

The gene calls are TRBV12-5 and TRBJ2-7; 8 bases fit TRBD2. The CDR3 spans 15 residues. Germline CDR1 and CDR2: LGHNT and FRNRAP. V was clipped by 3 bases and J by 2 bases; unmatched bases: 6. CDR3 sequence reads: CASGFPLAGAYEQYF. The CDR3 DNA reads TGTGCTAGTGGTTTCCCGCTAGCGGGTGCCTACGAGCAGTACTTC.

The chain combines TRBV6-5 with TRBJ2-7; D might be TRBD1 (6 bases). Trimming removed 6 bases from V and 0 bases from J, with 12 bases in between. The CDR3 is made up of 14 amino acids. CDR1 and CDR2 (germline): MNHEY, SVGAGI. CDR3 in amino acids: CASRGTRSSYEQYF. CDR3 nucleotides: TGTGCCAGCAGGGGGACACGGAGCTCCTACGAGCAGTACTTC.

This clone was detected a few times. Other nucleotide sequences in the sample specify the same CDR3. The chain recombines TRBV7-9 with TRBJ1-5; D might be TRBD1 (6 bases). V was pared by 5 bases and J by 7 bases, with 18 bases between. The CDR3 covers 15 residues. The germline CDR1 and CDR2 sequences are SEHNR and FQNEAQ (reference sequence). In nucleotides, the CDR3 is TGTGCCAGCAGCCGGACTGGGGGGGGCCGACAGCCCCAGCATTTT. It encodes CASSRTGGGRQPQHF.

V gene TRBV28 combines with J gene TRBJ2-7; TRBD2 matches 7 bases. V lost 3 bases, J lost 3 bases, and 5 bases stayed unmatched. CDR3 length: 14 residues. Germline lookup yields CDR1 MDHEN and CDR2 SYDVKM. DNA for the CDR3: TGTGCCAGCAGTTTGCCCGGGACTAACTACGAGCAGTACTTC. Translating it yields CASSLPGTNYEQYF.

The chain employs TRBV4-3 and TRBJ1-6; weak D call: TRBD1 (5 bases). This CDR3 spans 16 amino acids. The germline V gene encodes CDR1 LGHNA and CDR2 YSLEER. V gave up 0 bases and J gave up 9 bases, with 15 bases separating them. CDR3 bases: TGCGCCAGCAGCCAAGATTGGGGCCAGGGTGGTTCACCCCTCCACTTT. Translated, it gives CASSQDWGQGGSPLHF.

This chain joins TRBV5-4 and TRBJ2-1; TRBD2 aligns across 8 bases. The J segment lost 0 bases and the V segment lost 2 bases, leaving 10 bases of the junction unmatched. Germline assignment: CDR1 SGHNT and CDR2 YYREEE (reference sequence). This CDR3 comprises 18 residues. CDR3 sequence (DNA): TGTGCCAGCAGCTTAGGTCTAGCGGGTCCCTCCTCCTACAATGAGCAGTTCTTC. It specifies CASSLGLAGPSSYNEQFF.

The V gene is TRBV5-1, the J gene TRBJ2-1, with 9 positions matching TRBD1. CDR3 size: 15 residues. Germline CDR1 reads SGHRS; CDR2 reads YFSETQ. J was trimmed by 10 bases and V by 2 bases; bases with no gene match: 10. This CDR3 is CASSLNRGRVGEQFF. The CDR3 nucleotides are TGCGCCAGCAGCTTAAACAGGGGGCGGGTCGGGGAGCAGTTCTTC.

The chain links TRBV5-1 to TRBJ1-1, with TRBD1 identical over 7 bases. The ends lost 0 bases at V and 8 bases at J; junction bases unmatched: 7. Germline V CDR1 and CDR2: SGHRS, YFSETQ. This CDR3 contains 14 residues. In DNA form, the CDR3 reads TGCGCCAGCAGCTTGGACAGGGGCGCTTTGGAAGCTTTCTTT. Its protein product is CASSLDRGALEAFF.

The chain carries TRBV19 and TRBJ2-3; TRBD1 matches 7 bases. The V segment lost 5 bases and the J segment 3 bases; nucleotides outside the gene matches: 5. The CDR3 has 14 amino acids. Germline V gene sequence: CDR1 LNHDA, CDR2 SQIVND (reference sequence). For the CDR3, the DNA is TGTGCCAGTAGTCCCCCCAGGGGGACAGATACGCAGTATTTT. Protein: CASSPPRGTDTQYF.

The chain couples TRBV19 to TRBJ1-1, with D possibly matching TRBD1 (6 bases). The V gene's germline CDR1 is LNHDA and CDR2 SQIVND (reference sequence). Trimming took off 6 bases at V and 2 bases at J, with 13 bases between the two ends. The CDR3 extends over 14 amino acids. This CDR3 is CASRTGTSNTEAFF. The CDR3, as DNA: TGTGCCAGTAGAACCGGGACAAGCAACACTGAAGCTTTCTTT.

This clone appeared once. The chain combines TRBV4-3 with TRBJ2-1; D might be TRBD1 (6 bases). The CDR3 spans 15 residues. Germline values: CDR1 LGHNA, CDR2 YSLEER. V was clipped by 1 base and J by 10 bases, with 17 bases between them. CDR3 coding DNA: TGCGCCAGCAGCCAAGTCCATACACAGGGTTGGGAGCAGTTCTTC. The encoded protein is CASSQVHTQGWEQFF.

The chain employs TRBV5-1 and TRBJ2-1; 7 nucleotides match TRBD2. V was clipped by 6 bases and J by 8 bases; unmatched bases: 17. The CDR3 is 16 residues long. Germline V CDR1 and CDR2: SGHRS, YFSETQ. In nucleotides, the CDR3 is TGCGCCAGCAAAAAGGACCTTAGCGGGCTCGCCGATGAGCAGTTCTTC. It translates to CASKKDLSGLADEQFF.

This clone occurred a few times. The rearrangement links TRBV10-1 to TRBJ1-1, with 11 bases identical to TRBD1. Germline V gene data show CDR1 as WNHNN and CDR2 as SYGVQD (reference sequence). The CDR3 runs 12 residues. The V and J ends lost 2 bases and 14 bases, in that order; junction bases with no gene match: 4. CDR3 residues: CASSETDRGRFF. The CDR3 DNA reads TGCGCCAGCAGTGAGACGGACAGGGGGCGATTCTTT.

V is TRBV7-2 and J is TRBJ2-1; maybe TRBD2 (5 bases). This CDR3 has 16 residues. Trimming stripped 2 bases from V and 11 bases from J, with 22 bases between. CDR1 and CDR2 from the germline V gene are SGHTA and FQGNSA. Here the CDR3 DNA reads TGTGCCAGCAGCTTATTTGTCCGGGGATGGCAGAATAAGCAGTTCTTC. Its protein is CASSLFVRGWQNKQFF.

In its sample, this clone was seen a few times. The chain has TRBV6-6 and TRBJ1-5; a weak D match, TRBD1 (6 bases). Trimming took 6 bases from V and 1 from J, leaving 13 bases between them. CDR1 and CDR2 (germline): MNHNY, SVGAGI (reference sequence). CDR3 length: 15 amino acids. The CDR3 bases are TGTGCCAGCAGCCTGAGGGGGATGAGCAATCAGCCCCAGCATTTT. Amino acids: CASSLRGMSNQPQHF.

This chain uses TRBV5-5 with TRBJ2-1, with 8 bases identical to TRBD2. CDR1 and CDR2 from the germline V gene are SGHKS and YYEKEE (reference sequence). CDR3 length equals 15 residues. The V and J ends lost 4 bases and 7 bases, in that order; junction bases with no gene match: 10. The CDR3 loop is CASSKLAVRGNEQFF. CDR3 nucleotide sequence: TGTGCCAGCAGCAAACTAGCGGTGAGGGGGAATGAGCAGTTCTTC. The full variable domain, in which reference TRBV5-5 and TRBJ2-1 provide the parts outside the CDR3, is DAGVTQSPTHLIKTRGQQVTLRCSPISGHKSVSWYQQVLGQGPQFIFQYYEKEERGRGNFPDRFSARQFPNYSSELNVNALLLGDSALYLCASSKLAVRGNEQFFGPGTRLTVL.

This CDR3 reads CASSDSAREGTEAFF. In DNA form, the CDR3 reads TGTGCCAGCAGTGACTCAGCCAGGGAAGGGACTGAAGCTTTCTTT. This rearrangement joins TRBV6-4 to TRBJ1-1; a possible D gene is TRBD1 (5 bases). This CDR3 spans 15 amino acids. Germline CDR1 and CDR2: MRHNA and SNTAGT. V was cut by 0 bases and J by 5 bases, with 13 bases left in between.

The chain couples TRBV2 to TRBJ2-7; the D is unclear. This CDR3 spans 12 amino acids. Trimming took off 3 bases at V and 4 bases at J, with 7 bases between the two ends. Germline lookup yields CDR1 SNHLY and CDR2 FYNNEI. The chain's CDR3 is CASSEGNYEQYF. CDR3 coding DNA: TGTGCCAGCAGTGAGGGCAATTACGAGCAGTACTTC. Drawing the rest from reference TRBV2 and TRBJ2-7, the complete variable domain is EPEVTQTPSHQVTQMGQEVILRCVPISNHLYFYWYRQILGQKVEFLVSFYNNEISEKSEIFDDQFSVERPDGSNFTLKIRSTKLEDSAMYFCASSEGNYEQYFGPGTRLTVT.

This clone has just a few counts. The rearrangement links TRBV27 to TRBJ2-6, with 7 bases lining up with TRBD1. The length of the CDR3 is 16 residues. Germline V gene data show CDR1 as MNHEY and CDR2 as SMNVEV (reference sequence). V shed 5 bases and J 1 base; nucleotides not matched to a gene: 5. DNA for the CDR3: TGTGCCAGCAGTCCCACCAGGGGGTCTGGGGCCAACGTCCTGACTTTC. Encoded protein: CASSPTRGSGANVLTF.